The rows below give T cell receptor beta chains drawn from one sample of a study of cytomegalovirus exposure and HLA in healthy donors. The method was immunoSEQ multiplex PCR; TCRdb's version includes in-frame clones alone and lacks a portion of them. The data show 200,000 or so clones, 65% to 85% seen once. The sequenced material came from PBMCs. The receptor set was obtained from a man aged 25 to 40 in good health and CMV-seronegative. Both conserved end residues are part of each CDR3. The D gene is left open where the match is weak. Clone size, where shown, is once, few, many, or a class for clones that have expanded.

D gene: NA; V gene: TRBV7-2; J gene: TRBJ2-1; clone size: NA; CDR3 DNA: TGTGCCAGCAGACTGGGGACTAGGGGGCGCAATGAGCAGTTCTTC; CDR3 protein: CASRLGTRGRNEQFF
D gene: NA; V gene: TRBV5-1; J gene: TRBJ2-7; clone size: NA; CDR3 DNA: TGCGCCAGCAGGTCCACAGGGTTGAGCTCCTACGAGCAGTACTTC; CDR3 protein: CASRSTGLSSYEQYF
D gene: NA; V gene: TRBV7-7; J gene: TRBJ2-3; clone size: NA; CDR3 DNA: TGTGCTAGCAGCTTCGCGGTCTCAGATACGCAGTATTTT; CDR3 protein: CASSFAVSDTQYF
D gene: NA; V gene: TRBV2; J gene: TRBJ2-2; clone size: NA; CDR3 DNA: TGTGCCAGCAGCTTTATCAGGGGAGGGGGCACCGGGGAGCTGTTTTTT; CDR3 protein: CASSFIRGGGTGELFF
D gene: TRBD1; V gene: TRBV5-5; J gene: TRBJ2-5; clone size: NA; CDR3 DNA: TGTGCCAGCAGCTTTAGACAGGGGATACAAGAGACCCAGTACTTC; CDR3 protein: CASSFRQGIQETQYF
D gene: TRBD2; V gene: TRBV9; J gene: TRBJ2-5; clone size: NA; CDR3 DNA: TGTGCCAGCAGCGTAGCGGGGGGTGAGCAAGAGACCCAGTACTTC; CDR3 protein: CASSVAGGEQETQYF
D gene: NA; V gene: TRBV27; J gene: TRBJ1-5; clone size: NA; CDR3 DNA: TGTGCCAGCAGTTGGGGGGTAAATCAGCCCCAGCATTTT; CDR3 protein: CASSWGVNQPQHF
D gene: NA; V gene: TRBV7-9; J gene: TRBJ1-1; clone size: NA; CDR3 DNA: TGTGCCAGCAGCTCGGGGGGTCCGAAGGCTTTCTTT; CDR3 protein: CASSSGGPKAFF
D gene: TRBD1; V gene: TRBV4-1; J gene: TRBJ1-6; clone size: NA; CDR3 DNA: TGCGCCAGCAGCCAAGGAAAGGACAGGGGCTATAATTCACCCCTCCACTTT; CDR3 protein: CASSQGKDRGYNSPLHF
D gene: NA; V gene: TRBV4-2; J gene: TRBJ2-2; clone size: NA; CDR3 DNA: TGTGCCAGCAGCCAACCCACTAGCCCCTTGAACACCGGGGAGCTGTTTTTT; CDR3 protein: CASSQPTSPLNTGELFF
D gene: TRBD1; V gene: TRBV6-5; J gene: TRBJ2-2; clone size: NA; CDR3 DNA: TGTGCCACCCGGACAGGAGCGAACACCGGGGAGCTGTTTTTT; CDR3 protein: CATRTGANTGELFF
D gene: TRBD1; V gene: TRBV28; J gene: TRBJ1-1; clone size: NA; CDR3 DNA: TGTGCCAGCAGTTTCAAACCGGGACAGGGGAACACTGAAGCTTTCTTT; CDR3 protein: CASSFKPGQGNTEAFF
D gene: NA; V gene: TRBV19; J gene: TRBJ1-1; clone size: NA; CDR3 DNA: TGTGCCAGTATCGACACACCTTACACTGAAGCTTTCTTT; CDR3 protein: CASIDTPYTEAFF
D gene: NA; V gene: TRBV5-1; J gene: TRBJ2-2; clone size: NA; CDR3 DNA: TGCGCCAGCAGCAGTATCGGACAGACGAACACCGGGGAGCTGTTTTTT; CDR3 protein: CASSSIGQTNTGELFF
D gene: TRBD2; V gene: TRBV11-2; J gene: TRBJ2-5; clone size: once; CDR3 DNA: TGTGCCAGCAGCCCCGGCGGGGGGTCCGAAGAGACCCAGTACTTC; CDR3 protein: CASSPGGGSEETQYF
D gene: NA; V gene: TRBV7-9; J gene: TRBJ1-1; clone size: NA; CDR3 DNA: TGTTCCAGCAGCTTTCAGGGGATCACTGAAGCTTTCTTT; CDR3 protein: CSSSFQGITEAFF
D gene: TRBD1; V gene: TRBV4-3; J gene: TRBJ2-3; clone size: NA; CDR3 DNA: TGCGCCAGCAGCCCAGTTACAGGGGGCTCTACAGATACGCAGTATTTT; CDR3 protein: CASSPVTGGSTDTQYF